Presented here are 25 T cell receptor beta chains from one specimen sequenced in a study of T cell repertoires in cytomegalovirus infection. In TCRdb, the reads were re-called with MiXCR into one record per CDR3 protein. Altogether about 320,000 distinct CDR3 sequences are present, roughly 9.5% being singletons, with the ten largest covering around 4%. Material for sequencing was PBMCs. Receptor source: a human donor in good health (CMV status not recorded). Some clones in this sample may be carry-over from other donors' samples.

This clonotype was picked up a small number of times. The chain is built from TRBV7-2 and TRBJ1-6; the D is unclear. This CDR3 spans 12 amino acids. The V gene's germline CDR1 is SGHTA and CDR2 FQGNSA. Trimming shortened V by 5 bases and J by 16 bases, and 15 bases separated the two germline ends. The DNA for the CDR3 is TGTGCCAGCAGCCTAAATGAGAAGAGACTCCACTTT. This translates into CASSLNEKRLHF. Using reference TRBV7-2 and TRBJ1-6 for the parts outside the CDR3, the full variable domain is GAGVSQSPSNKVTEKGKDVELRCDPISGHTALYWYRQSLGQGLEFLIYFQGNSAPDKSGLPSDRFSAERTGGSVSTLTIQRTQQEDSAVYLCASSLNEKRLHFGNGTRLTVT.

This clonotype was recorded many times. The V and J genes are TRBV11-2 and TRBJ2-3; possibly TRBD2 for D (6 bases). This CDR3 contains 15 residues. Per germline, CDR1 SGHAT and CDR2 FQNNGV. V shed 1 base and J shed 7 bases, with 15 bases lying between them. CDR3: CASSLAGGGRNTQYF. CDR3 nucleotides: TGTGCCAGCAGCTTAGCTGGGGGAGGAAGAAATACGCAGTATTTT.

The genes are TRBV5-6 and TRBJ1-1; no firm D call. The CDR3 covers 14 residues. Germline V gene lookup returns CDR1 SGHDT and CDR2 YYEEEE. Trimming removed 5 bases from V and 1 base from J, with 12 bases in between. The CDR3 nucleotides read TGTGCCAGCAGGTATTTAACTGGGAACACTGAAGCTTTCTTT. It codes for CASRYLTGNTEAFF.

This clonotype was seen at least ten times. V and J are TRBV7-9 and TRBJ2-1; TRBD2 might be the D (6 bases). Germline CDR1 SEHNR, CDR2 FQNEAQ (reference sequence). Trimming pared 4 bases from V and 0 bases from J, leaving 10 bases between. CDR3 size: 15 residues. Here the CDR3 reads CASSWEARSYNEQFF. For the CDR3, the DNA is TGTGCCAGCAGCTGGGAGGCCCGCTCCTACAATGAGCAGTTCTTC. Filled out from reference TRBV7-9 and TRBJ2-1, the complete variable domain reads DTGVSQNPRHKITKRGQNVTFRCDPISEHNRLYWYRQTLGQGPEFLTYFQNEAQLEKSRLLSDRFSAERPKGSFSTLEIQRTEQGDSAMYLCASSWEARSYNEQFFGPGTRLTVL.

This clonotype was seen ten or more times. CDR3 residues: CASTRDRSNQPQHF. CDR3 DNA: TGTGCCAGCACCCGGGACAGAAGCAATCAGCCCCAGCATTTT. The rearrangement uses TRBV6-2 or TRBV6-3 and TRBJ1-5; the match to TRBD1 covers 7 bases. The trim removed 7 bases at V and 1 base at J, leaving 4 bases unmatched. Looked up from germline, CDR1 is MNHEY and CDR2 is SVGEGT. The CDR3 loop spans 14 amino acids.

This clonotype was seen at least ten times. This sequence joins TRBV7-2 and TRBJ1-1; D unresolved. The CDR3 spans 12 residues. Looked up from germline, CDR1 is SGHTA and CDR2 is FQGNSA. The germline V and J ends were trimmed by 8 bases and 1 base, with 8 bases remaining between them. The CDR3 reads CASGRGNTEAFF. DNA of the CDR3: TGTGCCAGCGGTCGAGGGAACACTGAAGCTTTCTTT.

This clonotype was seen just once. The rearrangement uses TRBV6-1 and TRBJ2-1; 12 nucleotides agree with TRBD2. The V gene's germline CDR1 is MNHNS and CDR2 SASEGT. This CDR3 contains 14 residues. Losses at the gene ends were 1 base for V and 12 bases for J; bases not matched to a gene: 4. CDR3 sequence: CASSEGLAGVGQFF. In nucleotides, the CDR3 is TGTGCCAGCAGTGAAGGACTAGCGGGAGTGGGGCAGTTCTTC.

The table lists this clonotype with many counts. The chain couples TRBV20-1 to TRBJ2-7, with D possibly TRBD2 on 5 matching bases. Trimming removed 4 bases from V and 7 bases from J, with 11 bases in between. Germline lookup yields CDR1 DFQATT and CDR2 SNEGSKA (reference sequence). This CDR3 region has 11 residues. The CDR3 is CSAIEGVEQYF. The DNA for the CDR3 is TGCAGTGCTATCGAGGGAGTGGAGCAGTACTTC.

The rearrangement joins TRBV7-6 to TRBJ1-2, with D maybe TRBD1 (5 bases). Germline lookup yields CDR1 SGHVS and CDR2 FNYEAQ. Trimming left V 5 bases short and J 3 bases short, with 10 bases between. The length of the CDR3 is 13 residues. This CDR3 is CASSPQTDYGYTF. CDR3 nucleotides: TGTGCCAGCAGCCCCCAGACAGACTATGGCTACACCTTC.

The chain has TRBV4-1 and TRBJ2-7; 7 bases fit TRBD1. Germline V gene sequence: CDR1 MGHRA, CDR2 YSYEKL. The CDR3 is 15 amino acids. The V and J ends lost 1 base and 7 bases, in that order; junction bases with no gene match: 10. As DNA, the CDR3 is TGCGCCAGCAGCCAAGGGGACAGCCCCTACAATGAGCAGTACTTC. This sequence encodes CASSQGDSPYNEQYF.

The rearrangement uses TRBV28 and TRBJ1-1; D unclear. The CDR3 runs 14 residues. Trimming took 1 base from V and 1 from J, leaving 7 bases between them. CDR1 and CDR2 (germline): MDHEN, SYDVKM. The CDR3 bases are TGTGCCAGCAGTTTATTGCAAGCGAACACTGAAGCTTTCTTT. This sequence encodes CASSLLQANTEAFF.

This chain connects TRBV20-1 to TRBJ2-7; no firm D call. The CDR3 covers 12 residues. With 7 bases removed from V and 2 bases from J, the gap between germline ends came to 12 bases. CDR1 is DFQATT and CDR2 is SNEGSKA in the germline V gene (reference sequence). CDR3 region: CSVGSPPYEQYF. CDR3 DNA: TGCAGTGTGGGCAGCCCACCCTACGAGCAGTACTTC.

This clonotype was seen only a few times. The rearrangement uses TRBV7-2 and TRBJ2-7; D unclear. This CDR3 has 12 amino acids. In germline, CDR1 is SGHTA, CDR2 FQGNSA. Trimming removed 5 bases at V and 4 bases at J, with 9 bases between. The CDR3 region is CASSVREYEQYF. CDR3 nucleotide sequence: TGTGCCAGCAGCGTTAGGGAATACGAGCAGTACTTC.

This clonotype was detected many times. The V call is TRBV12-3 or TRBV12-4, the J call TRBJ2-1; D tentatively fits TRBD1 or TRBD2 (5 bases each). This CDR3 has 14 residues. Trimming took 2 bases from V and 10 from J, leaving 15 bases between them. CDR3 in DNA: TGTGCCAGCAGTTTAAATGGGGGTTGGGGGGAGCAGTTCTTC. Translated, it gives CASSLNGGWGEQFF.

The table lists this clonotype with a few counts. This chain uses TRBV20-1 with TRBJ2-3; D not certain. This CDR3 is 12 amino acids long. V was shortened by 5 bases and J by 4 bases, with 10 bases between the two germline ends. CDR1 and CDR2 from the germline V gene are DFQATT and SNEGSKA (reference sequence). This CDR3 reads CSAPPPPDTQYF. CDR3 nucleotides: TGCAGTGCTCCCCCTCCGCCAGATACGCAGTATTTT.

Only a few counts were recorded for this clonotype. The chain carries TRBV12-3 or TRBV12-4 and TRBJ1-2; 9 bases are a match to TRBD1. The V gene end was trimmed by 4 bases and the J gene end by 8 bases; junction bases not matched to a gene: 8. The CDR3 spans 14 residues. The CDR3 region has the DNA TGTGCCAGCAGTTCCTTACAGGGGGCAGGCGGCTACACCTTC. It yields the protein CASSSLQGAGGYTF.

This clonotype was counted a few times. This chain's CDR3 is CASSFGGFSYNEQFF. The CDR3 nucleotides read TGTGCCAGCAGCTTCGGAGGGTTTTCCTACAATGAGCAGTTCTTC. J is TRBJ2-1 and V is TRBV7-2, with D perhaps TRBD2 (6 bases). The germline V gene encodes CDR1 SGHTA and CDR2 FQGNSA. This CDR3 spans 15 amino acids. V gave up 3 bases and J gave up 1 base, with 10 bases separating them. Variable domain in full (rest from reference TRBV7-2 and TRBJ2-1): GAGVSQSPSNKVTEKGKDVELRCDPISGHTALYWYRQSLGQGLEFLIYFQGNSAPDKSGLPSDRFSAERTGGSVSTLTIQRTQQEDSAVYLCASSFGGFSYNEQFFGPGTRLTVL.

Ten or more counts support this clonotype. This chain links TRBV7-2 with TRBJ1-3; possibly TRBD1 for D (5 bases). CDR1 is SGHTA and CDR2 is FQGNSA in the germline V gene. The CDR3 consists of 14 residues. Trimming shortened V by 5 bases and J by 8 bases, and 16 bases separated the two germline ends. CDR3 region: CASSTRHGADTIYF. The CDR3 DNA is TGTGCCAGCAGCACACGACACGGGGCCGACACCATATATTTT.

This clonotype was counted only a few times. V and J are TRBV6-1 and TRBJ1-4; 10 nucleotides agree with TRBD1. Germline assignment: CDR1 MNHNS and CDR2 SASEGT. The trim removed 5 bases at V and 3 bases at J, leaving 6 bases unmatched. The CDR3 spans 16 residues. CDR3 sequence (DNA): TGTGCCAGCAGTCGGGACAGGGGACTCTCTAATGAAAAACTGTTTTTT. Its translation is CASSRDRGLSNEKLFF.

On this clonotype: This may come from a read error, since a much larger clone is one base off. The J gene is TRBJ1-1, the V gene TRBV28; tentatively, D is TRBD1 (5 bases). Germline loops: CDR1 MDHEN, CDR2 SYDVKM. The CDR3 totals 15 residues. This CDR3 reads CASSLFGGGNTGAFF. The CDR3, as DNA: TGTGCCAGCAGTTTATTCGGGGGAGGGAACACTGGAGCTTTCTTT. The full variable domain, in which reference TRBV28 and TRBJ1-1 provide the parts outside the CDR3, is DVKVTQSSRYLVKRTGEKVFLECVQDMDHENMFWYRQDPGLGLRLIYFSYDVKMKEKGDIPEGYSVSREKKERFSLILESASTNQTSMYLCASSLFGGGNTGAFFGQGTRLTVV.

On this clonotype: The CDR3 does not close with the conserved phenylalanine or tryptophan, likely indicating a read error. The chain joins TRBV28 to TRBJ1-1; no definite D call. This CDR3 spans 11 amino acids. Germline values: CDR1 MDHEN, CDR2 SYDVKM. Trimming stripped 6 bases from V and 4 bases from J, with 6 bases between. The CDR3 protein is CASSLPTEAFL. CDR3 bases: TGTGCCAGCAGCCTCCCCACTGAAGCTTTCTTG.

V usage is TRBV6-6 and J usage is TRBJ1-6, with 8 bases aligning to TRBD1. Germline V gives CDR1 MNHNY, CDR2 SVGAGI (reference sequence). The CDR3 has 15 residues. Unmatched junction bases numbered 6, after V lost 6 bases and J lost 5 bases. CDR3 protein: CASSHDRGNNSPLHF. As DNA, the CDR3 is TGTGCCAGCAGCCACGACAGGGGCAATAATTCACCCCTCCACTTT.

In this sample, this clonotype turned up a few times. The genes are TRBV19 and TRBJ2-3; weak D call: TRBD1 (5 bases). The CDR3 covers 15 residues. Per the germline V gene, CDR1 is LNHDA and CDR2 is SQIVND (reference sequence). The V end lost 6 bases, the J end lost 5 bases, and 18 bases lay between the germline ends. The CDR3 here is CASRDMTITGDTQYF. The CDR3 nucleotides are TGTGCCAGTAGGGACATGACCATCACGGGAGATACGCAGTATTTT.

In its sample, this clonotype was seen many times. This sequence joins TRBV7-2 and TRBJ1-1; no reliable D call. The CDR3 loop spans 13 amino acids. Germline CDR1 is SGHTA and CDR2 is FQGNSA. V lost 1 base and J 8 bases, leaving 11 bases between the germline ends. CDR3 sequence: CASSLGGSLEAFF. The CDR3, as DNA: TGTGCCAGCAGCTTAGGGGGTTCATTAGAAGCTTTCTTT.

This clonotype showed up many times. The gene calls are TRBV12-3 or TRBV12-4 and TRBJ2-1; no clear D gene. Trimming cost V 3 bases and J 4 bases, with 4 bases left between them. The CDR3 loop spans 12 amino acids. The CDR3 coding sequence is TGTGCCAGCAGTTTTGTATACAATGAGCAGTTCTTC. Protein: CASSFVYNEQFF.